This TCR beta chain was identified in a study of early T cells in non-severe SARS-CoV-2 infection. Looked up from germline, CDR1 is SNHLY and CDR2 is FYNNEI. The J segment lost 4 bases and the V segment lost 5 bases, leaving 6 bases of the junction unmatched. This CDR3 spans 15 amino acids. TCRdb processed the 5' RACE reads anew with MiXCR; each CDR3 protein has one entry. The table lists approximately 81,000 distinct CDR3 sequences, roughly 13% of them singletons. This clonotype came up a few times. The V call is TRBV2, the J call TRBJ2-3; 10 bases are a match to TRBD2. The sample consisted of whole blood. The receptor was isolated from an adult who was a healthcare worker with PCR-confirmed SARS-CoV-2 infection or an uninfected control (not recorded which). The CDR3 protein is CASSLPSGGSDTQYF. The CDR3 nucleotides are TGTGCCAGCAGTCTTCCTAGCGGGGGATCAGATACGCAGTATTTT. Full variable domain (outside the CDR3, taken from reference TRBV2 and TRBJ2-3): EPEVTQTPSHQVTQMGQEVILRCVPISNHLYFYWYRQILGQKVEFLVSFYNNEISEKSEIFDDQFSVERPDGSNFTLKIRSTKLEDSAMYFCASSLPSGGSDTQYFGPGTRLTVL.